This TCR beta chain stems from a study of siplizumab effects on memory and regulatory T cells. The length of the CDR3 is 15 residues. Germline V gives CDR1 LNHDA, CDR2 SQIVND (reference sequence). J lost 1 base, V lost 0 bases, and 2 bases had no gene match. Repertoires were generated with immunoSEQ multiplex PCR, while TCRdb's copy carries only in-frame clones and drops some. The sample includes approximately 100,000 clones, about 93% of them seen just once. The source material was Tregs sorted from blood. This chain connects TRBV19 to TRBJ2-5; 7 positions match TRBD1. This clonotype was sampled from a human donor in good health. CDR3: CASSIDRDSQETQYF. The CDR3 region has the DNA TGTGCCAGTAGTATAGACCGGGACAGCCAAGAGACCCAGTACTTC.